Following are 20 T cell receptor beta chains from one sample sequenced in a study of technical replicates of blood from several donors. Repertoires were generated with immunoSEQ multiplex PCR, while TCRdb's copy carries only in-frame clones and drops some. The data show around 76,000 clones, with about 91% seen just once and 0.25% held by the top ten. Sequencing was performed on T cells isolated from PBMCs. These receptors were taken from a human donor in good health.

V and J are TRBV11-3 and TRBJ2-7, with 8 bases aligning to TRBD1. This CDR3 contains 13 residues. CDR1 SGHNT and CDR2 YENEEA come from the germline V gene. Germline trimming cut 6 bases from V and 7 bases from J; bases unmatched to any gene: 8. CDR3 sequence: CASRGQGAQEQYF. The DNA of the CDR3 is TGTGCCAGCAGGGGTCAGGGGGCACAGGAGCAGTACTTC.

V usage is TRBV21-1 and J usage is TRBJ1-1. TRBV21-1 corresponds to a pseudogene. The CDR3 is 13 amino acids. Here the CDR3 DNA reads TGTGCCAGCAGCAGATTCCGGGGTTCTGAAGCTTTCTTT. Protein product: CASSRFRGSEAFF.

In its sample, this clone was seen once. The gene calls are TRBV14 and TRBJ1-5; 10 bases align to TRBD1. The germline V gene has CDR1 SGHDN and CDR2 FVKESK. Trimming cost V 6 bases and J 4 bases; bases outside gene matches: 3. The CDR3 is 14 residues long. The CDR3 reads CASRSGQGNQPQHF. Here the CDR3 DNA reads TGTGCCAGCAGGTCGGGACAGGGGAATCAGCCCCAGCATTTT. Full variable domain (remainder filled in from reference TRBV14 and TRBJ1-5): EAGVTQFPSHSVIEKGQTVTLRCDPISGHDNLYWYRRVMGKEIKFLLHFVKESKQDESGMPNNRFLAERTGGTYSTLKVQPAELEDSGVYFCASRSGQGNQPQHFGDGTRLSIL.

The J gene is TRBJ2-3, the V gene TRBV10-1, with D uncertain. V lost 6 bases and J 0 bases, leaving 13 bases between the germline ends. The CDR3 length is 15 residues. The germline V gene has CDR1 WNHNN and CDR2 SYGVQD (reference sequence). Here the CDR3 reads CASSLDLTSTDTQYF. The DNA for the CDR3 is TGCGCCAGCAGCCTCGACCTGACTAGCACAGATACGCAGTATTTT.

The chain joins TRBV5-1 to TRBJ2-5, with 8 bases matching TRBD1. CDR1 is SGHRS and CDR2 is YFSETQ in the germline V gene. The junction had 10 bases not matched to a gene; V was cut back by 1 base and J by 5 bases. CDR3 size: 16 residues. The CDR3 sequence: CASSLRSDRGVETQYF. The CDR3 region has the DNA TGCGCCAGCAGCTTGCGATCAGACAGGGGAGTCGAGACCCAGTACTTC.

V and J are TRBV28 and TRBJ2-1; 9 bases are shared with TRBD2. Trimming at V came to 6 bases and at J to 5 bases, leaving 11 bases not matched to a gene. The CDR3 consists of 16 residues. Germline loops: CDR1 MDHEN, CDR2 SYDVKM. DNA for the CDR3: TGTGCCAGCAGCGCTGGATTAGCGGGGGAGAACAATGAGCAGTTCTTC. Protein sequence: CASSAGLAGENNEQFF. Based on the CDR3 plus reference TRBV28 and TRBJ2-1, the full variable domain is DVKVTQSSRYLVKRTGEKVFLECVQDMDHENMFWYRQDPGLGLRLIYFSYDVKMKEKGDIPEGYSVSREKKERFSLILESASTNQTSMYLCASSAGLAGENNEQFFGPGTRLTVL.

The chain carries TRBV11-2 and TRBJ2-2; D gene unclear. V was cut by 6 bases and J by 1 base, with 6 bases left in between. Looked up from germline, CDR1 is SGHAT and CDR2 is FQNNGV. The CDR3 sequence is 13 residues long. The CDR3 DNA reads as TGTGCCAGCAGAATCAGGAACACCGGGGAGCTGTTTTTT. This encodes CASRIRNTGELFF.

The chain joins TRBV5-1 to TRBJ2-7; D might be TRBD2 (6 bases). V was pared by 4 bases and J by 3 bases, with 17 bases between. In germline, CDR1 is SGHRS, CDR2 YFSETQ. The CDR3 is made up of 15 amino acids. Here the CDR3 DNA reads TGCGCCAGCAGCCTCGGGGCCGGGGGTATCTACGAGCAGTACTTC. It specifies CASSLGAGGIYEQYF. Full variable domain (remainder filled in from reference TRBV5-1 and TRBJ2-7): KAGVTQTPRYLIKTRGQQVTLSCSPISGHRSVSWYQQTPGQGLQFLFEYFSETQRNKGNFPGRFSGRQFSNSRSEMNVSTLELGDSALYLCASSLGAGGIYEQYFGPGTRLTVT.

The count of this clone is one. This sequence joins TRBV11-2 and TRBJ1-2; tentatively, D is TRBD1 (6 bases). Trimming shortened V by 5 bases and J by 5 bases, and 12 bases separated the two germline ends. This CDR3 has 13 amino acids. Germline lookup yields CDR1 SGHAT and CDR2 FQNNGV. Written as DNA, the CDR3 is TGTGCCAGCAGCCCTGGACAGACGTATGGCTACACCTTC. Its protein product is CASSPGQTYGYTF.

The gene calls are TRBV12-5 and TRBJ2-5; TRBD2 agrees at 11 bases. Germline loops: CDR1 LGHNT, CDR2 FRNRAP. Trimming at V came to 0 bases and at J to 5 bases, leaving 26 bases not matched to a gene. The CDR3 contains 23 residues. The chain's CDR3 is CASGLVLGNLAGGKFPPRETQYF. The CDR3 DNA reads TGTGCTAGTGGTTTGGTACTTGGGAATCTAGCGGGGGGAAAATTCCCCCCCAGGGAGACCCAGTACTTC.

The CDR3, as DNA: TGTGCCAGCAGTGAAGGCGGGGGGACAATAACCTATGGCTACACCTTC. Translating it yields CASSEGGGTITYGYTF. The chain employs TRBV25-1 and TRBJ1-2, with TRBD1 as a possible D gene (6 bases). This CDR3 has 16 residues. From germline, CDR1 is MGHDK and CDR2 SYGVNS. Trimming removed 2 bases at V and 4 bases at J, with 17 bases between.

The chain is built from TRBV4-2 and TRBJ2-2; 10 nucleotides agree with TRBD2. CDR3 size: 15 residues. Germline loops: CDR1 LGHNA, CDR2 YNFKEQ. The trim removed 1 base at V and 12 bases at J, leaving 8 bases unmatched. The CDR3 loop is CASSQGLAGEGQLFF. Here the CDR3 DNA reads TGTGCCAGCAGCCAAGGGCTAGCGGGGGAAGGGCAGCTGTTTTTT.

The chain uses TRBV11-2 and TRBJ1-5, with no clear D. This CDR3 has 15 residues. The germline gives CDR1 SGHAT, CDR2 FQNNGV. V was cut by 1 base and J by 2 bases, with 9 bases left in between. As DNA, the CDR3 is TGTGCCAGCAGCTTAGGAGGGAGTGGCAATCAGCCCCAGCATTTT. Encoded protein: CASSLGGSGNQPQHF.

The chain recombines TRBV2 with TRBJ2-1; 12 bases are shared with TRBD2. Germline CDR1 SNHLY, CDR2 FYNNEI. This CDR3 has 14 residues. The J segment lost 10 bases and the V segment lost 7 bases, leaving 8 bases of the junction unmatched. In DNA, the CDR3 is TGTGCCAGCACCGGACTAGCGGGAAGTGACGAGCAGTTCTTC. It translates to CASTGLAGSDEQFF.

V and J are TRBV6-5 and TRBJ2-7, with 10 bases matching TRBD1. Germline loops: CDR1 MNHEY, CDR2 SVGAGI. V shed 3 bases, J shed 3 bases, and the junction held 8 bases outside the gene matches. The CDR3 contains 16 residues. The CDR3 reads CASSYDRGQFVYEQYF. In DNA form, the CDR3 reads TGTGCCAGCAGTTATGACAGGGGGCAGTTTGTCTACGAGCAGTACTTC.

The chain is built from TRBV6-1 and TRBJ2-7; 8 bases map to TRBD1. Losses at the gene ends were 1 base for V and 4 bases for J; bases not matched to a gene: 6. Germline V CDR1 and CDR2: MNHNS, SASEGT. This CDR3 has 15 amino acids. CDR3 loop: CASSEVPGQEYEQYF. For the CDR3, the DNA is TGTGCCAGCAGTGAAGTTCCGGGACAGGAGTACGAGCAGTACTTC.

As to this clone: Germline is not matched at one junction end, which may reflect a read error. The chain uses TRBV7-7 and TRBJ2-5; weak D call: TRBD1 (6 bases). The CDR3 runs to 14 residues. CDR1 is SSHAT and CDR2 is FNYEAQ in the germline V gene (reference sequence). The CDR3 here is CASSVTGHRETQYF. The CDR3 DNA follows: TGTGCTAGCAGCGTAACGGGACACCGGGAGACCCAGTACTTC.

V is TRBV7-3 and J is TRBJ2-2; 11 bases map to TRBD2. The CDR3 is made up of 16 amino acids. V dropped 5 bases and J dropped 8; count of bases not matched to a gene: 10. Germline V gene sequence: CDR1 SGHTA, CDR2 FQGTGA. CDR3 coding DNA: TGTGCCAGCAGCCCGACTAGCGGGGCGAACAGGGGGGAGCTGTTTTTT. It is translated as CASSPTSGANRGELFF.

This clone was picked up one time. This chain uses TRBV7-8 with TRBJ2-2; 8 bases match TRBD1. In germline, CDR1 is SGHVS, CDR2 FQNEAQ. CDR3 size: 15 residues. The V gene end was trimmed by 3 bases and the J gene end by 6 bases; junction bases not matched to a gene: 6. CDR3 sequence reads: CASSLDRVNSGELFF. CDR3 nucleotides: TGTGCCAGCAGCTTGGACAGGGTAAACTCCGGGGAGCTGTTTTTT.

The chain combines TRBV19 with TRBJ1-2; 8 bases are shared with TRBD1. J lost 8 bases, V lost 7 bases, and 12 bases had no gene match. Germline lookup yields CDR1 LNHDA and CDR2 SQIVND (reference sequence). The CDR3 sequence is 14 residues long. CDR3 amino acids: CASNVLPTGVGYTF. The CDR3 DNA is TGTGCCAGTAACGTCCTTCCGACAGGGGTCGGCTACACCTTC.